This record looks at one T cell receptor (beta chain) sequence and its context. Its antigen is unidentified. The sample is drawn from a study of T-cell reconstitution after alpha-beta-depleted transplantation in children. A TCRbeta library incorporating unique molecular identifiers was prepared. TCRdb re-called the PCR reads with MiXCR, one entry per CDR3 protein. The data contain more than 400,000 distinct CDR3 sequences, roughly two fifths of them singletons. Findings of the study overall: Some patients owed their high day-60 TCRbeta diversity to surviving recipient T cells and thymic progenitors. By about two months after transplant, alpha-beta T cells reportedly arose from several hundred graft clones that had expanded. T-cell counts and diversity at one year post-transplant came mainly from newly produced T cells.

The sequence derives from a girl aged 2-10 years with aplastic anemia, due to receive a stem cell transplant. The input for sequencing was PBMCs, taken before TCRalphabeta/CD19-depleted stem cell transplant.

In nucleotides, the CDR3 is TGTGCCAGCAGTCGAAGAGGACCAGGGGGCCTGGGCACTGAAGCTTTCTTT. Its protein product is CASSRRGPGGLGTEAFF. The rearrangement uses TRBV7-2 and TRBJ1-1; 8 nucleotides align to TRBD1. The ends lost 6 bases at V and 4 bases at J; junction bases unmatched: 16. CDR1 is SGHTA and CDR2 is FQGNSA in the germline V gene. The CDR3 spans 17 residues.